This T cell receptor beta chain was identified in a study of cytomegalovirus exposure and HLA in healthy donors (dated by TCRdb to about 2017). About the investigation overall: An earlier analysis of several hundred of the donors reported 276 Gb of sequence data and more than 90 million unique TCR beta sequences from 150 million to 200 million T cells. Using immunosequencing, the study profiled T cell repertoires from approximately 700 subjects and related those repertoires to cytomegalovirus serostatus. Donor age, sex, ethnicity and CMV serostatus were collected together with the repertoire data. Class I and class II HLA loci were covered by the typing at four-digit resolution. High-throughput TCR immunosequencing, statistical association of individual TCRs with disease status, and machine learning were combined to predict cytomegalovirus infection status. All discovery cohort repertoires had been generated on a single sequencing platform. Rather than using new phenotypic data, the later analysis identified candidate immune exposures from TCR beta sequences and from how often those sequences occurred across donors. In a later analysis, previously published TCR beta repertoires from hundreds of donors were re-analyzed and high-resolution HLA genotyping was added so that TCR occurrence patterns could be studied. An earlier analysis of more than 450 of the donors used high-throughput TCR beta sequencing to judge whether each TCR beta V gene segment behaved as functional or pseudogenic. Several DR-DQ haplotypes were treated as single units for association and clustering because of strong linkage in the cohort. The study aimed to test whether cataloging public T cell receptors could reveal signatures of past pathogen exposure. Of the roughly 390 genotyped donors, about 80% fell in the genetic ancestry cluster associated with self-reported Caucasian donors. Typing coverage differed by locus: A, B, C, DRB1 and DQB1 were typed in roughly 620-640 donors, DQA1 in approximately 520, DPA1 in around 600, and DPB1 in 400 to 480. Besides the first cohort of approximately 710 subjects, a separate validation cohort made up of over 95 different subjects was used. About 280 gigabases of sequencing data and roughly 81 million unique TCR sequences made up an early release that covered several hundred HLA-typed donors. A later genetic analysis took genome-wide SNP genotypes for about three fifths of the roughly 700 donors and used that subset as a discovery cohort. On average, around 230,000 unique TCR beta nucleotide sequences were sequenced per donor among fewer than 500 genotyped donors of the cohort, with roughly 18% of those sequences being non-productive. Beyond this particular receptor, the publication reports: In a later analysis, most CMV-associated TCR beta chains were found to appear HLA-restricted, with HLA associations seemingly driven largely by CMV exposure. According to the authors, the approach could potentially be generalized to other disease states and immunological phenotypes. A later analysis found that HLA-associated TCR beta chains were more clonally expanded and had lower generation probabilities than equally common non-associated chains. In a later genetic analysis, a missense DCLRE1C variant was associated with V-gene and J-gene trimming of TCR beta chains, and the association was replicated in an independent cohort. A total of around 150 TCR beta chains were listed by the study as associated with cytomegalovirus. A further reported finding was that TCR beta sequences accurately predicted the HLA-A and HLA-B alleles for most subjects in the first cohort. In a later genetic analysis, fewer N-insertions in productive TCRs were reported among donors in an Asian-associated ancestry cluster than the 666-donor mean. In an earlier analysis of some 500 of the donors, most TCR beta V segments appeared in productive rearrangements about 87% or about 30% of the time, broadly matching IMGT annotations. In a later analysis, the rate of TCR association differed among HLA loci, with DRB1 alleles having the most associated TCRs and HLA-C alleles having the fewest. Linkage disequilibrium might explain the correlated functional status among segregating V segments, but an unknown experimental factor could not be ruled out. In this cohort, only TCR beta chains were sequenced, and detectable features were limited by the absence of alpha or paired-chain data. For the cohort, immune exposure information was limited to CMV serostatus. Most TCR sequences were observed very rarely across donors, whereas some public TCRs were present in many individuals. Because HLA typing was unavailable for some donors at each locus, only the typed subset was used in association tests. When HLA alleles, especially DR and DQ, strongly co-occurred, attributing TCR associations to individual alleles was difficult. Approximately 16 rarely observed V segments, including chromosome 9 orphons, were excluded from the earlier analysis of several hundred of the donors because counts were too low. A few of the identified cytomegalovirus-associated TCR beta chains were confirmed in vitro to be specific for cytomegalovirus antigens. Presence/absence analyses assumed roughly uniform sequencing depth across donors, an assumption that may not hold. According to a later analysis, parvovirus B19, influenza, CMV and Epstein-Barr virus appeared linked to several top co-occurrence clusters. The sequencing pipeline was judged likely to have produced a cluster of highly shared sequence variants as a technical artifact. Some IMGT-functional V segments, including TRBV6-2 and TRBV6-3, could not be told apart with the 87-base-pair reads, so those segments were excluded. In a later analysis, some 18,000 TCR beta sequences were associated with specific HLA alleles at a false discovery rate of 0.05. The classifier was reported to diagnose cytomegalovirus status with high specificity and sensitivity in both the original and validation cohorts.

The method was the immunoSEQ multiplex PCR assay. A mixture of 60 forward primers for TCR Vbeta segments and 13 reverse primers for TCR Jbeta segments was used in the multiplex PCR. The CDR3 region of rearranged TCR beta genes was amplified from genomic DNA by a multiplex PCR assay. Amplified TCR beta libraries were sequenced as 87-base-pair reads on the Illumina HiSeq System. On the study's bioinformatics: Across the 670 or so repertoires, a later analysis counted about 81 million unique TCR beta chains, 9.5 million to 13 million of which were shared by at least two donors. Raw reads were error-corrected and collapsed into unique sequences by a nearest-neighbor algorithm in which closely related sequences were merged to remove PCR and sequencing errors. Alignment of CDR3 sequences to IMGT reference sequences was used to assign V, D and J gene segments. For a sequence to be retained, a match of at least six nucleotides was required to both a V gene segment and a J gene segment. Rearrangements were classified as productive when the CDR3 lacked stop codons and remained in frame with V and J, and all other rearrangements were classified as non-productive. Following IMGT convention, CDR3 was defined as the stretch from the second conserved V-encoded cysteine up to the conserved J-encoded phenylalanine. Sequences without an unambiguous match to a single V gene segment were excluded from the earlier analysis of about 600 of the donors. In an earlier analysis of approximately 500 of the donors, a V segment was called functional when productive rearrangements were above 56.7%, and segregating when the standard deviation between donors exceeded 5%. A statistical classification framework was built for diagnosing cytomegalovirus status from the catalog of TCR beta chain sequences. V and J gene assignment, in a later analysis, came from comparing TCR nucleotide sequences with IMGT/GENE-DB human TR gene sequences. The TCRdist pipeline was used in a later analysis to assign CDR3 sequences and most-parsimonious VDJ recombination scenarios. In a later analysis, each TCR beta chain was defined by its CDR3 amino acid sequence together with its V-gene family, and reads lacking a unique V-gene family were excluded. A later analysis removed 600 or so highly shared, low-generation-probability nucleotide sequences to deal with suspected cross-contamination and a sequencing artifact. In a later analysis, a clonal expansion index was calculated for each public chain from normalized within-repertoire ranks of inferred template counts. Generation probabilities in a later analysis came from a VDJ recombination model fitted to out-of-frame rearrangements, and those results were checked against IGoR. In a later analysis, hypergeometric tests were used to score TCR-TCR, TCR-HLA and TCR-CMV co-occurrence, with a repertoire-size bias correction applied to TCR pairs. In a later analysis, false discovery rates were estimated by permuting HLA or CMV assignments 20 times. In a later analysis, co-occurring TCRs were grouped using DBSCAN, with TCRdist sequence similarity added in when clustering inside HLA-allele-positive subsets. Repertoires with fewer than 30,000 or more than 120,000 public chains were left out of co-occurrence clustering, as were several repertoires with anomalous nucleotide sharing. TCRdb stores this immuneACCESS table with in-frame sequences only. Part of the clones is absent; in the studies checked, under half of the shortfall reflects unresolved V genes, and no reason is known for the rest. That table gives V, J and clone size, and the DNA gave D and trimming. The table held for this sample gives about 200,000 clones. The ten largest clones add up to 0.9% to 1.4% of the sample.

Of note for this clone: Its antigen specificity is not known.

According to the germline V gene, CDR1 reads MNHEY and CDR2 reads SVGAGI. The CDR3 has 16 amino acids, counting the end cysteine and phenylalanine. Here the CDR3 DNA is all that survives: 48 bases in frame from base 1. Trimming at the junction amounts to 4 bases on V and 4 bases on J, and the germline ends lie 17 bases apart. The cohort consisted of 600 or so healthy bone marrow donors. At the time of sampling, all cohort members were nominally healthy, though unrecorded immune exposures were likely present. The donor tested CMV seropositive and was one of the 289 seropositive cohort members. A peripheral blood sample was collected from each donor, and TCR beta sequencing was performed on peripheral blood mononuclear cells. The Qiagen DNeasy Blood Extraction Kit was used to extract genomic DNA from the blood cell samples.

Sequences were obtained from PBMCs. This receptor chain uses TRBV6-5 and TRBJ2-1, and the D gene may be TRBD1, 6 bases matching. This clonotype was obtained from a girl aged 2 to 9 in good health and CMV-seropositive. CDR3 region: CASSFYRGRLYNEQFF. The sequence in DNA is TGTGCCAGCAGTTTCTATAGGGGGAGACTTTACAATGAGCAGTTCTTC.